This T cell receptor beta chain is drawn from a study of brain T cells in children with intractable seizures. Germline-derived CDR1 and CDR2 are LNHDA and SQIVND (reference sequence). This CDR3 comprises 16 residues. V was shortened by 4 bases and J by 1 base, with 17 bases between the two germline ends. Study-wide points: Pre- and post-surgery blood differed in depth, so pre-surgery absences may be undersampling. HCMV serostatus was not known, and viral specificity came from CDR3 similarity only.

Surgery cases with the highest brain T cell transcript signatures were chosen for sequencing. Before surgery, patients took at least one anti-epileptic drug. Clones were sequenced by immunoSEQ multiplex PCR, and TCRdb holds only the in-frame ones, with some missing. This table has 55,000 to 80,000 clones, 95% to 97% appearing once. As regards this clone: The antigen remains unidentified.

This sequence was found in a boy in the first two years of life with focal cortical dysplasia and intractable seizures. The rearrangement links TRBV19 to TRBJ2-7, with a tentative D call TRBD1 (6 bases). Source: peripheral blood, taken at surgery. Here the CDR3 DNA reads TGTGCCAGTAGTAAGGGACATACTATTCAGTCCTACGAGCAGTACTTC. It translates to CASSKGHTIQSYEQYF.